A selection of T cell receptor beta chains follows, all from one sample in a study of T cells after yellow fever vaccination. TCRdb passed the 5' RACE reads through MiXCR, listing each CDR3 protein once. The sample shows about 350,000 distinct CDR3 sequences, around 12% of them seen only once. Sequences were derived from CD4+ T cells sorted from PBMCs, sampled 15 days after the yellow fever booster vaccination. The origin of the receptors is a man between 18 and 35 years old who received the YFV17D yellow fever vaccine. CDR3s include the opening cysteine and the closing phenylalanine or tryptophan. A D gene is named only where the DNA matches it firmly. For some rows the clone size is stated as once, few or many, or as a class when expanded; others skip it.

TRBJ1-2	TRBD1	TRBV5-1	few	TGCGCCAGCAGCTCCGGGACAGGGGGGCTTGGCTACACCTTC	CASSSGTGGLGYTF
TRBJ2-1	TRBD2	TRBV10-3	few	TGTGCCATCAGTGAGTCGCGGACTAGCGGGCTAGGTGAGCAGTTCTTC	CAISESRTSGLGEQFF
TRBJ1-1	NA	TRBV6-6	NA	TGTGCCAGCAGGAAGGACAGTCCTCTGATGAACACTGAAGCTTTCTTT	CASRKDSPLMNTEAFF
TRBJ2-3	NA	TRBV14	NA	TGTGCCAGCAGCCAAGTGGTGGGGACCCGCACAGATACGCAGTATTTT	CASSQVVGTRTDTQYF
TRBJ2-5	TRBD2	TRBV11-2	few	TGTGCCAGCAGCTTAGTTGCGGGGGGGCCGAAGACCCAGTACTTC	CASSLVAGGPKTQYF
TRBJ1-4	TRBD1	TRBV11-2	NA	TGTGCCAGCAGCCGAAGGGGGCGGGATGAAAAACTGTTTTTT	CASSRRGRDEKLFF
TRBJ2-1	NA	TRBV20-1	few	TGCAGTGCTAGAGGGGGTCGTGAGCAGTTCTTC	CSARGGREQFF
TRBJ1-2	TRBD1	TRBV2	NA	TGTGCCAGTTCCCCGGGACAGGGGAGGTATGGCTACACCTTC	CASSPGQGRYGYTF
TRBJ1-5	NA	TRBV7-2	many	TGTGCCAGCAGCCCCCACGGGGGTCGAGATCAGCCCCAGCATTTT	CASSPHGGRDQPQHF
TRBJ1-2	NA	TRBV6-2/TRBV6-3	NA	TGTGCCAGCAGACGCACAGGGAACTATGGCTACACCTTC	CASRRTGNYGYTF
TRBJ1-4	TRBD1	TRBV28	few	TGTGCCAGCAACCTCGGATCGACAGGGGGGGAAAAACTGTTTTTT	CASNLGSTGGEKLFF
TRBJ2-3	TRBD1	TRBV7-9	few	TGTGCCAGCAGCGTAACTACGCCGGGACAGGGTCCCCGTTTT	CASSVTTPGQGPRF
TRBJ2-3	TRBD2	TRBV28	few	TGTGCCAGCACCGAAAGCGGGGCAGATACGCAGTATTTT	CASTESGADTQYF
TRBJ1-5	TRBD1	TRBV24-1	few	TGTGCCACCAGTGATGCCACAGGGGGAGCCATTCAGCCCCAGCATTTT	CATSDATGGAIQPQHF
TRBJ2-2	NA	TRBV4-1	NA	TGCGCCAGCAGCCAAGGCCGAGTTGCCGGGGAGCTGTTTTTT	CASSQGRVAGELFF
TRBJ2-2	NA	TRBV7-6	many	TGTGCCAGCAGCTTAGGAACAGGGATTACGGCGAGCACCGGGGAGCTGTTTTTT	CASSLGTGITASTGELFF